Below, 25 T cell receptor beta chains from the same sample are listed, as sequenced in a study of T cells in Graves' hyperthyroidism and ophthalmopathy. The TCR beta CDR3 regions underwent amplification using RNA transcripts as the source. Researchers ran a first-round RT-PCR on the TCR CDR3 using the HTBI primer set. One entry per CDR3 protein results from TCRdb running MiXCR on the multiplex PCR reads. Among some 690,000 distinct CDR3 sequences listed, approximately 15% were seen once. The source material was blood. The source is a middle-aged man with Graves' hyperthyroidism.

Many counts were recorded for this clonotype. CDR3 residues: CASSDSPGQRNTEAFF. CDR3 sequence (DNA): TGTGCCAGCTCAGACAGCCCCGGACAGAGGAACACTGAAGCTTTCTTT. The chain recombines TRBV18 with TRBJ1-1; possible D gene TRBD1, 6 bases. V was shortened by 5 bases and J by 1 base, with 17 bases between the two germline ends. Per the germline V gene, CDR1 is KGHSH and CDR2 is LQKENI. This CDR3 region has 16 residues.

This sequence joins TRBV6-1 and TRBJ2-7; no clear D gene. Germline values: CDR1 MNHNS, CDR2 SASEGT. The CDR3 has 14 amino acids. The ends were cut back, 5 bases at V and 3 bases at J, with 14 bases in the middle. The CDR3 loop reads CASSSSPEFYEQYF. Written as DNA, the CDR3 is TGTGCCAGCAGTTCGTCACCAGAATTCTACGAGCAGTACTTC.

This clonotype was detected a few times. The chain links TRBV9 to TRBJ2-1, with 7 bases fitting TRBD2. CDR1 SGDLS and CDR2 YYNGEE come from the germline V gene. The V segment lost 2 bases and the J segment 2 bases; nucleotides outside the gene matches: 4. The CDR3 contains 15 residues. CDR3 in amino acids: CASSVDGTTYNEQFF. As DNA, the CDR3 is TGTGCCAGCAGCGTTGACGGGACTACCTACAATGAGCAGTTCTTC.

This chain links TRBV20-1 with TRBJ2-2; TRBD1 or TRBD2 may be the D gene (5 bases each). From germline, CDR1 is DFQATT and CDR2 SNEGSKA (reference sequence). V was clipped by 3 bases and J by 0 bases, with 11 bases between them. The CDR3 has 15 amino acids. Here the CDR3 reads CSARKGTANTGELFF. CDR3 DNA sequence: TGCAGTGCTAGGAAGGGGACGGCGAACACCGGGGAGCTGTTTTTT.

The gene calls are TRBV20-1 and TRBJ2-1; possible D gene TRBD2, 5 bases. CDR1 is DFQATT, CDR2 SNEGSKA, per germline (reference sequence). This CDR3 is built from 17 residues. Trimming took off 3 bases at V and 0 bases at J, with 18 bases between the two ends. CDR3 amino acids: CSARSGKEGSSYNEQFF. The DNA of the CDR3 is TGCAGTGCTAGGTCTGGAAAAGAGGGTAGCTCCTACAATGAGCAGTTCTTC.

The rearrangement uses TRBV9 and TRBJ1-1, with D uncertain. The CDR3 is 14 amino acids. V lost 3 bases and J 0 bases, leaving 9 bases between the germline ends. Germline assignment: CDR1 SGDLS and CDR2 YYNGEE. CDR3 nucleotide sequence: TGTGCCAGCAGCGCTCCCACAATGAACACTGAAGCTTTCTTT. It encodes CASSAPTMNTEAFF.

CDR3 in DNA: TGTGCCACCACAGGGTCCGGGGAGACCCAGTACTTC. Protein sequence: CATTGSGETQYF. The V call is TRBV7-9, the J call TRBJ2-5, with a possible D match to TRBD1 (6 bases). Germline V gene lookup returns CDR1 SEHNR and CDR2 FQNEAQ (reference sequence). The CDR3 has 12 amino acids. Trimming shortened V by 10 bases and J by 5 bases, and 14 bases separated the two germline ends.

The V call is TRBV9, the J call TRBJ2-2, with TRBD2 identical over 9 bases. J lost 6 bases, V lost 3 bases, and 9 bases had no gene match. This CDR3 is built from 16 residues. Germline V lookup: CDR1 SGDLS, CDR2 YYNGEE. This chain's CDR3 is CASSAQGLAGSGELFF. As DNA, the CDR3 is TGTGCCAGCAGCGCCCAGGGGCTAGCGGGATCCGGGGAGCTGTTTTTT.

DNA of the CDR3: TGTGCCAGTAGTATAGGAGGGCTTGGGGCCAACGTCCTGACTTTC. Translated, it gives CASSIGGLGANVLTF. This chain joins TRBV19 and TRBJ2-6, with D tentatively TRBD2 (5 bases). The V end was cut by 1 base, the J end by 3 bases, with 7 bases between. Looked up from germline, CDR1 is LNHDA and CDR2 is SQIVND (reference sequence). This CDR3 region has 15 residues.

The chain combines TRBV2 with TRBJ2-1; TRBD1 might be the D (6 bases). Germline CDR1 is SNHLY and CDR2 is FYNNEI. Trimming cost V 5 bases and J 5 bases, with 19 bases left between them. The CDR3 consists of 16 residues. The CDR3 region is CASSYRAPGSHNEQFF. The CDR3 nucleotides are TGTGCCAGCAGTTACAGGGCCCCCGGGTCCCACAATGAGCAGTTCTTC.

The chain uses TRBV5-1 and TRBJ2-1, with D perhaps TRBD1 (7 bases). The germline CDR1 and CDR2 sequences are SGHRS and YFSETQ. V lost 8 bases, J lost 3 bases, and 15 bases lay in between. The CDR3 length is 14 residues. CDR3 coding DNA: TGCGCCAGTATTCAGGGGGGCTTCTACAATGAGCAGTTCTTC. Protein: CASIQGGFYNEQFF. Full variable domain (rest looked up from reference TRBV5-1 and TRBJ2-1): KAGVTQTPRYLIKTRGQQVTLSCSPISGHRSVSWYQQTPGQGLQFLFEYFSETQRNKGNFPGRFSGRQFSNSRSEMNVSTLELGDSALYLCASIQGGFYNEQFFGPGTRLTVL.

This chain joins TRBV6-1 and TRBJ1-1; tentative D call: TRBD1 (6 bases). CDR3 length: 14 residues. Trimming cost V 4 bases and J 6 bases, with 15 bases left between them. Germline V gives CDR1 MNHNS, CDR2 SASEGT. CDR3 residues: CASSGFEGGSEAFF. The DNA of the CDR3 is TGTGCCAGCAGTGGATTTGAGGGGGGTTCTGAAGCTTTCTTT.

The chain combines TRBV5-1 with TRBJ2-1; 8 bases map to TRBD2. This CDR3 region has 20 residues. After removal of 4 bases from V and 0 bases from J, the junction contained 18 bases not matched to a gene. Looked up from germline, CDR1 is SGHRS and CDR2 is YFSETQ. The CDR3 DNA is TGCGCCAGCAGCCTGGCTCCAGTGTCGGGAGGGGGGAGCTCCTACAATGAGCAGTTCTTC. Amino acids: CASSLAPVSGGGSSYNEQFF.

This clonotype was seen many times. This chain uses TRBV28 with TRBJ2-7; D not resolved. Germline V gives CDR1 MDHEN, CDR2 SYDVKM. V was shortened by 5 bases and J by 4 bases, with 12 bases between the two germline ends. The CDR3 loop spans 13 amino acids. CDR3 protein: CASSEWTSYEQYF. CDR3 DNA: TGTGCCAGCAGTGAGTGGACGAGTTACGAGCAGTACTTC.

Only one count was recorded for this clonotype. The chain is built from TRBV4-3 and TRBJ2-6; TRBD2 matches at 7 bases. The CDR3 sequence is 15 residues long. The germline gives CDR1 LGHNA, CDR2 YSLEER. The V segment lost 5 bases and the J segment 0 bases; nucleotides outside the gene matches: 1. CDR3 nucleotide sequence: TGCGCCAGCAGCGCGGGAGACTCTGGGGCCAACGTCCTGACTTTC. Amino acid sequence: CASSAGDSGANVLTF.

CDR3 DNA: TGCGCCAGCAGCTCTTCAGGGTCGCGGCTTGGCAATGAGCAGTTCTTC. Its translation is CASSSSGSRLGNEQFF. The chain recombines TRBV5-1 with TRBJ2-1; perhaps TRBD1 as D (5 bases). The CDR3 spans 16 residues. Germline V CDR1 and CDR2: SGHRS, YFSETQ. The V gene lost 3 bases and the J gene lost 6 bases, with 19 bases spanning the gap.

This clonotype was seen a few times. The CDR3 DNA sequence: TGTGCCACCCTCCCTGGCAGAAGGGCCCCTAATGAAAAACTGTTTTTT. Translating gives CATLPGRRAPNEKLFF. The V gene is TRBV6-1, the J gene TRBJ1-4; the D is unclear. The germline gives CDR1 MNHNS, CDR2 SASEGT. V lost 10 bases to trimming and J lost 3 bases, with 21 bases between them. The CDR3 loop spans 16 amino acids.

In this sample, this clonotype turned up many times. The chain recombines TRBV28 with TRBJ2-7; D remains unclear. CDR3 length: 15 amino acids. CDR1 MDHEN and CDR2 SYDVKM come from the germline V gene. The V end was cut by 5 bases, the J end by 7 bases, with 21 bases between. The CDR3, as DNA: TGTGCCAGCAGTAACTCCGGACGGCTCTCTTGGGAGCAGTACTTC. It translates to CASSNSGRLSWEQYF.

This clonotype was detected ten times or more. The J gene is TRBJ2-2, the V gene TRBV7-3, with no clear D. Per germline, CDR1 SGHTA and CDR2 FQGTGA. V was clipped by 3 bases and J by 0 bases, with 5 bases between them. The CDR3 consists of 14 residues. The CDR3 is CASSFVANTGELFF. CDR3 nucleotide sequence: TGTGCCAGCAGCTTCGTCGCGAACACCGGGGAGCTGTTTTTT.

This clonotype was recorded many times. This chain connects TRBV28 to TRBJ1-2; 9 bases align to TRBD1. Trimming took 10 bases from V and 4 from J; bases not matched to a gene: 4. The CDR3 extends over 12 amino acids. Germline V gene data show CDR1 as MDHEN and CDR2 as SYDVKM. The CDR3 DNA reads as TGTGCCACCCCGGGACAGGGCTATGGCTACACCTTC. Its protein product is CATPGQGYGYTF.

The rearrangement links TRBV20-1 to TRBJ2-1; the match to TRBD2 covers 8 bases. The CDR3 loop spans 16 amino acids. Trimming cost V 6 bases and J 0 bases; bases outside gene matches: 10. CDR1 and CDR2 (germline): DFQATT, SNEGSKA (reference sequence). CDR3 region: CSAGKREGSSYNEQFF. The CDR3 nucleotides read TGCAGTGCCGGGAAACGGGAGGGAAGCTCCTACAATGAGCAGTTCTTC.

The V call is TRBV19, the J call TRBJ1-2; 7 bases are shared with TRBD1. Trimming took 7 bases from V and 7 from J; bases not matched to a gene: 12. Germline CDR1 is LNHDA and CDR2 is SQIVND (reference sequence). This CDR3 comprises 14 residues. Here the CDR3 reads CASTQGTVLRGYTF. In DNA, the CDR3 is TGTGCCAGTACCCAGGGGACAGTCCTTCGTGGCTACACCTTC.

The V gene is TRBV2, the J gene TRBJ2-7; a weak D match, TRBD2 (6 bases). This CDR3 has 16 residues. V was clipped by 0 bases and J by 0 bases, with 12 bases between them. CDR1 and CDR2 from the germline V gene are SNHLY and FYNNEI. CDR3 sequence reads: CASSEAGRMFSYEQYF. Here the CDR3 DNA reads TGTGCCAGCAGTGAAGCCGGGAGAATGTTCTCCTACGAGCAGTACTTC.

This clonotype was seen many times. The chain employs TRBV28 and TRBJ1-2; D is possibly TRBD1 (6 bases). CDR3 length equals 13 residues. V lost 6 bases and J 6 bases, leaving 14 bases between the germline ends. Germline assignment: CDR1 MDHEN and CDR2 SYDVKM. CDR3 sequence (DNA): TGTGCCAGCAGCCTGCAGGGGCGGGATGGCTACACCTTC. Amino acids: CASSLQGRDGYTF.

This clonotype has at least ten counts. This sequence joins TRBV28 and TRBJ2-1; D tentatively reads TRBD1 or TRBD2 (5 bases each). This CDR3 is built from 18 residues. CDR1 and CDR2 (germline): MDHEN, SYDVKM. V lost 0 bases, J lost 9 bases, and 24 bases lay in between. CDR3 residues: CASSLWGLERGLRVEQFF. The CDR3 bases are TGTGCCAGCAGTTTATGGGGCCTTGAAAGGGGCTTGAGGGTTGAGCAGTTCTTC. The entire variable domain, with the rest obtained from reference TRBV28 and TRBJ2-1, is as follows: DVKVTQSSRYLVKRTGEKVFLECVQDMDHENMFWYRQDPGLGLRLIYFSYDVKMKEKGDIPEGYSVSREKKERFSLILESASTNQTSMYLCASSLWGLERGLRVEQFFGPGTRLTVL.